This T cell receptor beta chain was obtained from a study of somatic mutations in cytotoxic T cells in rheumatoid arthritis. Study background: Immediately following diagnosis and ahead of any treatment, patient blood (roughly 30 ml EDTA) was drawn. T-cell populations stained with V beta antibodies were in some cases flow-sorted at nearly 100% purity, including V beta1+ cells that were sequenced for TCRB.

Repertoires were generated with immunoSEQ multiplex PCR, while TCRdb's copy carries only in-frame clones and drops some. The table shows about 15,000 clones, with 72% occurring only once. There are 16 residues in the CDR3. V lost 3 bases and J 3 bases, leaving 15 bases between the germline ends. Germline CDR1 and CDR2: MGHRA and YSYEKL. Sample: CD8+ T cells sorted from blood. The TCR sequence derives from an adult with rheumatoid arthritis. This chain uses TRBV4-1 with TRBJ1-5, with a possible D match to TRBD1 (5 bases). For the CDR3, the DNA is TGCGCCAGCAGCCAGTCGCCTGGGGCGGTCAATCAGCCCCAGCATTTT. Translation gives CASSQSPGAVNQPQHF.